This T cell receptor (beta chain) emerged from a study of CXCR3-negative and CXCR3-positive naive CD8 T cells. Looking at the study overall: Every library held about 1.5 +/- 0.3 million TRB reads, and the total came to around 130 million. Findings and limits, study-wide: TRB CDR3s of CXCR3-positive naive cells were more hydrophobic than those of CXCR3-negative naive cells. Fresh PBMCs served for most assays, and CXCR3 expression fell partially after cryopreservation. Between one naive subset and the other, surface CD5 was comparable, and TCR strength was inferred from TRB CDR3 properties.

For this clonotype: The antigen remains unidentified.

Per the germline V gene, CDR1 is MNHEY and CDR2 is SMNVEV (reference sequence). CDR3 length: 18 amino acids. At 300,000 cells each, triplicate sorts were carried out for each CD8+ T cell subset. The study made its TRB cDNA libraries by 5' RACE, adding UMI labels. Using the 5' RACE reads, TCRdb records one entry per CDR3 protein without DNA. The listing contains about 86,000 distinct CDR3 sequences. The chain employs TRBV27 and TRBJ2-6; lacking DNA, the TRBD1 call made by TCRdb goes unchecked. The sequenced sample consisted of naive CXCR3+ CD8+ T cells from blood. Noted subset: CD45RO-CCR7+CD27+CD95- naive CD8+ T cells expressing CXCR3 (TNR3+). This clonotype was obtained from a human donor in good health. Some clones in this sample may be carry-over from other donors' samples. The CDR3 region is CTSSLGQGANSGANVLTF.